The 24 T cell receptor beta chains in this list originate from one sample, sequenced in a study of T cell changes during pregnancy in multiple sclerosis. TCRdb's copy holds only in-frame clones and misses some; the assay was immunoSEQ multiplex PCR. The table shows tens of thousands of clones, with over 80% occurring only once. Sequenced material: peripheral blood, taken in the third trimester of pregnancy. The receptors were gathered from a female donor in good health, enrolled as a control in a pregnancy study.

The V gene is TRBV13, the J gene TRBJ2-1; TRBD2 matches 10 bases. With 5 bases clipped from V and 6 bases from J, the junction kept 7 bases outside the gene matches. This CDR3 spans 15 amino acids. Per germline, CDR1 PRHDT and CDR2 FYEKMQ (reference sequence). This chain's CDR3 is CASSRSSGSRNEQFF. For the CDR3, the DNA is TGTGCCAGCAGCCGGTCTAGCGGGAGCCGCAATGAGCAGTTCTTC. Full variable domain (rest looked up from reference TRBV13 and TRBJ2-1): AAGVIQSPRHLIKEKRETATLKCYPIPRHDTVYWYQQGPGQDPQFLISFYEKMQSDKGSIPDRFSAQQFSDYHSELNMSSLELGDSALYFCASSRSSGSRNEQFFGPGTRLTVL.

This chain joins TRBV7-8 and TRBJ2-7; D gene unclear. Germline CDR1 SGHVS, CDR2 FQNEAQ. The CDR3 extends over 12 amino acids. V was clipped by 6 bases and J by 4 bases, with 10 bases between them. The CDR3 loop reads CASSNGGYEQYF. CDR3 nucleotides: TGTGCCAGCAGTAACGGCGGATACGAGCAGTACTTC.

The rearrangement links TRBV7-9 to TRBJ2-5; D uncertain. This CDR3 has 12 residues. V shed 3 bases and J shed 4 bases, with 6 bases lying between them. Germline assignment: CDR1 SEHNR and CDR2 FQNEAQ (reference sequence). The chain's CDR3 is CASSFGGETQYF. DNA of the CDR3: TGTGCCAGCAGCTTCGGCGGAGAGACCCAGTACTTC.

The J gene is TRBJ2-1, the V gene TRBV7-8; 12 bases fit TRBD2. The germline CDR1 and CDR2 sequences are SGHVS and FQNEAQ. CDR3 length: 17 residues. Trimming at V came to 5 bases and at J to 12 bases, leaving 17 bases not matched to a gene. CDR3 loop: CASSNGLAGTGGVGQFF. The CDR3 nucleotides read TGTGCCAGCAGCAACGGACTAGCGGGGACGGGGGGGGTTGGGCAGTTCTTC.

This chain uses TRBV6-5 with TRBJ1-4; TRBD1 is a possible D gene (6 bases). The germline gives CDR1 MNHEY, CDR2 SVGAGI. Trimming left V 8 bases short and J 5 bases short, with 12 bases between. This CDR3 comprises 13 residues. The CDR3 loop reads CASGGGGNEKLFF. The DNA for the CDR3 is TGTGCCAGCGGGGGGGGCGGGAATGAAAAACTGTTTTTT.

This clone appeared a single time. This chain uses TRBV5-1 with TRBJ2-2, with D possibly being TRBD2 (6 bases). The germline V gene encodes CDR1 SGHRS and CDR2 YFSETQ. CDR3 size: 16 residues. Deletions cut 4 bases from V and 3 bases from J, with 16 bases between. The CDR3 here is CASSPTSLEDTGELFF. The DNA for the CDR3 is TGCGCCAGCAGCCCGACTAGTTTGGAGGACACCGGGGAGCTGTTTTTT.

The count of this clone is one. This chain uses TRBV9 with TRBJ1-1; unclear D gene. Germline V gene data show CDR1 as SGDLS and CDR2 as YYNGEE. V lost 4 bases and J 5 bases, leaving 18 bases between the germline ends. The length of the CDR3 is 15 residues. This CDR3 is CASSLLERGTTEAFF. The CDR3 coding sequence is TGTGCCAGCAGCCTCCTCGAACGGGGAACAACTGAAGCTTTCTTT. Based on the CDR3 plus reference TRBV9 and TRBJ1-1, the full variable domain is DSGVTQTPKHLITATGQRVTLRCSPRSGDLSVYWYQQSLDQGLQFLIQYYNGEERAKGNILERFSAQQFPDLHSELNLSSLELGDSALYFCASSLLERGTTEAFFGQGTRLTVV.

This rearrangement joins TRBV7-9 to TRBJ2-3; possibly TRBD2 for D (6 bases). V was trimmed by 3 bases and J by 6 bases, leaving 13 bases between them. CDR1 and CDR2 (germline): SEHNR, FQNEAQ (reference sequence). The CDR3 loop spans 14 amino acids. CDR3 in DNA: TGTGCCAGCAGCTTTGGAGCGGCGGGGGATACGCAGTATTTT. Protein product: CASSFGAAGDTQYF.

The chain carries TRBV11-3 and TRBJ2-1; 12 nucleotides match TRBD2. V lost 5 bases and J lost 8; bases outside the gene matches: 13. Germline CDR1 is SGHNT and CDR2 is YENEEA. This CDR3 is built from 17 residues. The CDR3, as DNA: TGTGCCAGCAGCCCTGGGCGGCTAGCGGGAGGGCTCGATGAGCAGTTCTTC. It codes for CASSPGRLAGGLDEQFF.

The chain links TRBV28 to TRBJ1-1; tentatively, D is TRBD1 (5 bases). Germline V lookup: CDR1 MDHEN, CDR2 SYDVKM. Trimming removed 3 bases from V and 10 bases from J, with 6 bases in between. This CDR3 has 10 residues. CDR3 sequence reads: CASSFRGAFF. CDR3 nucleotide sequence: TGTGCCAGCAGTTTTAGGGGAGCTTTCTTT.

The chain uses TRBV15 and TRBJ1-1, with D possibly TRBD1 on 5 matching bases. Germline lookup yields CDR1 LNHNV and CDR2 YYDKDF (reference sequence). Trimming cost V 3 bases and J 0 bases, with 20 bases left between them. The CDR3 is made up of 18 amino acids. Written as DNA, the CDR3 is TGTGCCACCAGCAGCCTCCAGGGATACCCGATTTTGAACACTGAAGCTTTCTTT. It specifies CATSSLQGYPILNTEAFF.

J is TRBJ2-3 and V is TRBV6-1, with 9 nucleotides matching TRBD2. Germline loops: CDR1 MNHNS, CDR2 SASEGT. V lost 4 bases, J lost 0 bases, and 11 bases stayed unmatched. This CDR3 is built from 18 residues. The CDR3 protein is CASSVLRGRGLSTDTQYF. DNA for the CDR3: TGTGCCAGCAGTGTCCTGCGCGGGAGGGGCCTTAGCACAGATACGCAGTATTTT.

V gene TRBV5-1 combines with J gene TRBJ1-1; weak D call: TRBD1 (5 bases). The CDR3 loop spans 14 amino acids. CDR1 and CDR2 from the germline V gene are SGHRS and YFSETQ. Trimming shortened V by 7 bases and J by 1 base, and 14 bases separated the two germline ends. This CDR3 is CASWGDPGNTEAFF. The DNA of the CDR3 is TGCGCCAGCTGGGGGGATCCGGGGAACACTGAAGCTTTCTTT.

The chain is built from TRBV11-2 and TRBJ1-3, with D possibly TRBD1 on 6 matching bases. The ends were cut back, 0 bases at V and 2 bases at J, with 14 bases in the middle. In germline, CDR1 is SGHAT, CDR2 FQNNGV. The CDR3 spans 17 residues. The CDR3 DNA sequence: TGTGCCAGCAGCTTAGACCGATTACAGGGCCCTGGAAACACCATATATTTT. This translates into CASSLDRLQGPGNTIYF. The whole variable domain, remainder taken from reference TRBV11-2 and TRBJ1-3, is EAGVAQSPRYKIIEKRQSVAFWCNPISGHATLYWYQQILGQGPKLLIQFQNNGVVDDSQLPKDRFSAERLKGVDSTLKIQPAKLEDSAVYLCASSLDRLQGPGNTIYFGEGSWLTVV.

The chain recombines TRBV11-2 with TRBJ2-5; D not resolved. CDR3 length: 15 amino acids. CDR1 and CDR2 (germline): SGHAT, FQNNGV. The V gene lost 5 bases and the J gene lost 1 base, with 14 bases spanning the gap. The CDR3 protein is CASSPNWAIQETQYF. CDR3 nucleotides: TGTGCCAGCAGCCCCAACTGGGCTATCCAAGAGACCCAGTACTTC.

The V gene is TRBV6-1, the J gene TRBJ1-1, with 9 bases matching TRBD1. This CDR3 region has 13 residues. V shed 6 bases and J 7 bases; nucleotides not matched to a gene: 6. Germline CDR1 MNHNS, CDR2 SASEGT. CDR3 coding DNA: TGTGCCAGCAGCGGACAGGGGATAATTGAAGCTTTCTTT. Translation gives CASSGQGIIEAFF.

The chain has TRBV9 and TRBJ2-1; no definite D call. The V gene's germline CDR1 is SGDLS and CDR2 YYNGEE. This CDR3 contains 16 residues. Trimming pared 5 bases from V and 4 bases from J, leaving 19 bases between. CDR3 region: CASRSSQGGPYNEQFF. Here the CDR3 DNA reads TGTGCCAGCAGGTCTTCCCAAGGCGGCCCGTACAATGAGCAGTTCTTC.

The genes are TRBV12-5 and TRBJ2-3, with 12 positions matching TRBD2. Germline lookup yields CDR1 LGHNT and CDR2 FRNRAP. V shed 1 base and J 1 base; nucleotides not matched to a gene: 0. This CDR3 region has 16 residues. The CDR3 DNA sequence: TGTGCTAGTGGTTTGGGACTAGCGGGAGGCACAGATACGCAGTATTTT. Its translation is CASGLGLAGGTDTQYF.

The rearrangement joins TRBV2 to TRBJ2-7; 7 nucleotides align to TRBD1. J lost 3 bases, V lost 2 bases, and 7 bases had no gene match. Germline CDR1 is SNHLY and CDR2 is FYNNEI. The CDR3 extends over 15 amino acids. The CDR3 loop reads CASSESLAGGYEQYF. CDR3 DNA sequence: TGTGCCAGCAGTGAATCCCTGGCAGGGGGCTACGAGCAGTACTTC. Combining the CDR3 with reference TRBV2 and TRBJ2-7 gives the whole variable domain EPEVTQTPSHQVTQMGQEVILRCVPISNHLYFYWYRQILGQKVEFLVSFYNNEISEKSEIFDDQFSVERPDGSNFTLKIRSTKLEDSAMYFCASSESLAGGYEQYFGPGTRLTVT.

This rearrangement joins TRBV7-2 to TRBJ1-6; a weak D match, TRBD1 (5 bases). The V gene lost 5 bases and the J gene lost 7 bases, with 12 bases spanning the gap. The CDR3 covers 14 residues. Germline assignment: CDR1 SGHTA and CDR2 FQGNSA. The CDR3 is CASSGGRENSPLHF. The CDR3 DNA reads TGTGCCAGCAGCGGCGGCAGGGAAAATTCACCCCTCCACTTT.

This clone is a singleton in its sample. The genes are TRBV28 and TRBJ2-7; D might be TRBD1 (6 bases). Trimming shortened V by 2 bases and J by 6 bases, and 14 bases separated the two germline ends. Germline lookup yields CDR1 MDHEN and CDR2 SYDVKM. The length of the CDR3 is 14 residues. The CDR3: CASSLTGSSGEQYF. DNA for the CDR3: TGTGCCAGCAGTTTAACAGGGAGTTCGGGCGAGCAGTACTTC.

This chain links TRBV27 with TRBJ1-4; 7 positions agree with TRBD1. The CDR3 length is 15 residues. Germline CDR1 MNHEY, CDR2 SMNVEV (reference sequence). J lost 1 base, V lost 5 bases, and 4 bases had no gene match. DNA for the CDR3: TGTGCCAGCAGTGGCAACAGGGGAACTAATGAAAAACTGTTTTTT. This codes for CASSGNRGTNEKLFF.

This chain joins TRBV28 and TRBJ2-1; 8 bases are a match to TRBD2. J lost 3 bases, V lost 3 bases, and 7 bases had no gene match. Germline assignment: CDR1 MDHEN and CDR2 SYDVKM. The CDR3 covers 16 residues. CDR3 DNA: TGTGCCAGCAGTTTTTCTAGCGGGCGGTTCTACAATGAGCAGTTCTTC. It translates to CASSFSSGRFYNEQFF. Supplemented by reference TRBV28 and TRBJ2-1, the full variable domain reads DVKVTQSSRYLVKRTGEKVFLECVQDMDHENMFWYRQDPGLGLRLIYFSYDVKMKEKGDIPEGYSVSREKKERFSLILESASTNQTSMYLCASSFSSGRFYNEQFFGPGTRLTVL.

CDR3 sequence: CASESRTSGSPADTQYF. CDR3 DNA sequence: TGTGCCAGCGAATCCCGGACTAGCGGGAGTCCCGCAGATACGCAGTATTTT. The chain recombines TRBV27 with TRBJ2-3, with 13 bases fitting TRBD2. The junction had 12 bases not matched to a gene; V was cut back by 8 bases and J by 4 bases. Germline assignment: CDR1 MNHEY and CDR2 SMNVEV (reference sequence). The CDR3 length is 17 residues.